The clone carrying this T cell receptor (beta chain) was observed a single time. The data are from a study of blood T cells in healthy people across ages. V gave up 1 base and J gave up 4 bases, with 12 bases separating them. In germline, CDR1 is SGDLS, CDR2 YYNGEE. The CDR3 covers 15 residues. A second PCR, run for roughly 7 to 12 cycles, used a sample-barcoded 5' primer plus a J-beta primer mix. TCRdb processed the 5' RACE reads anew with MiXCR; each CDR3 protein has one entry. The sample includes about 580,000 distinct CDR3 sequences, around half of them seen just once. The clonotype was recovered from a man aged 80 or over in good health. The sample taken for sequencing was blood. This sequence joins TRBV9 and TRBJ2-1; D is perhaps TRBD2 (6 bases). CDR3 DNA: TGTGCCAGCAGCGTACGGCCTAGCGAGTACAATGAGCAGTTCTTC. It codes for CASSVRPSEYNEQFF.